Below, 14 T cell receptor beta chains from the same sample are listed, as sequenced in a study of blood T cell repertoires in COVID-19. TCRdb keeps only in-frame clones here, not all; method: immunoSEQ multiplex PCR. The sample consists of around 290,000 clones, under 90% of them appearing once. Material for sequencing was PBMCs or T cells enriched from blood (not recorded which). These receptors were obtained from a woman aged 40-49 years who had recovered from COVID-19.

This chain uses TRBV27 with TRBJ1-1; D gene unclear. Germline CDR1 is MNHEY and CDR2 is SMNVEV (reference sequence). CDR3 length: 16 residues. Trimming left V 4 bases short and J 2 bases short, with 17 bases between. The CDR3 loop is CASSYIGGGLNTEAFF. The CDR3 DNA reads TGTGCCAGCAGTTATATCGGCGGAGGGCTAAACACTGAAGCTTTCTTT.

The chain combines TRBV11-1 with TRBJ1-1; unclear D gene. Germline values: CDR1 SGHAT, CDR2 FQDESV (reference sequence). Trimming removed 2 bases at V and 4 bases at J, with 17 bases between. The CDR3 contains 16 residues. CDR3 loop: CASSLQGGLVGTEAFF. The CDR3 nucleotides read TGTGCCAGCAGCTTACAAGGAGGGCTAGTCGGCACTGAAGCTTTCTTT.

This chain joins TRBV5-6 and TRBJ2-4; D ambiguous. Germline V gives CDR1 SGHDT, CDR2 YYEEEE. This CDR3 comprises 14 residues. The ends were cut back, 3 bases at V and 0 bases at J, with 7 bases in the middle. Here the CDR3 DNA reads TGTGCCAGCAGCTCCGCGTCAGCCAAAAACATTCAGTACTTC. This codes for CASSSASAKNIQYF.

J is TRBJ2-7 and V is TRBV6-1; 7 bases fit TRBD1. Germline CDR1 and CDR2: MNHNS and SASEGT. Trimming cost V 2 bases and J 1 base; bases outside gene matches: 5. CDR3 length equals 15 residues. CDR3 in amino acids: CASSEWGTDSYEQYF. DNA for the CDR3: TGTGCCAGCAGTGAATGGGGGACAGATTCCTACGAGCAGTACTTC.

The J gene is TRBJ2-3, the V gene TRBV27; D remains ambiguous. Germline V gene sequence: CDR1 MNHEY, CDR2 SMNVEV (reference sequence). V was cut by 2 bases and J by 1 base, with 7 bases left in between. The CDR3 contains 14 residues. CDR3 amino acids: CASSLERGTDTQYF. The CDR3 DNA reads TGTGCCAGCAGTTTAGAGCGTGGCACAGATACGCAGTATTTT.

The chain couples TRBV27 to TRBJ2-5; 8 bases fit TRBD2. Germline assignment: CDR1 MNHEY and CDR2 SMNVEV (reference sequence). The CDR3 sequence is 15 residues long. V shed 7 bases and J 2 bases; nucleotides not matched to a gene: 9. The CDR3 DNA follows: TGTGCCAGCACGGACAGCCCTAGCGGGCAAGAGACCCAGTACTTC. It codes for CASTDSPSGQETQYF.

This clone was counted a single time. The chain links TRBV5-1 to TRBJ2-5; 7 nucleotides match TRBD2. Germline CDR1 reads SGHRS; CDR2 reads YFSETQ. After removal of 1 base from V and 0 bases from J, the junction contained 3 bases not matched to a gene. CDR3 length equals 15 residues. This CDR3 reads CASSLSGGYQETQYF. CDR3 coding DNA: TGCGCCAGCAGCTTGTCGGGGGGTTACCAAGAGACCCAGTACTTC.

Notes on this clone: The sample has other DNA sequences that encode this CDR3 too. CDR3 sequence reads: CASSLESVNYGYTF. The CDR3 nucleotides read TGCGCCAGCAGCTTGGAATCCGTTAACTATGGCTACACCTTC. The chain uses TRBV5-1 and TRBJ1-2, with D unclear. The CDR3 is made up of 14 amino acids. Per the germline V gene, CDR1 is SGHRS and CDR2 is YFSETQ. The V end was cut by 0 bases, the J end by 1 base, with 7 bases between.

The CDR3 reads CASSQVASAEAFF. The DNA of the CDR3 is TGTGCCAGCAGCCAAGTCGCCTCGGCTGAAGCTTTCTTT. The chain recombines TRBV3-1 (or the pseudogene TRBV3-2) with TRBJ1-1, with no clear D. CDR1 and CDR2 from the germline V gene are LGHDT and YNNKEL (reference sequence). CDR3 size: 13 residues. The V end was cut by 1 base, the J end by 6 bases, with 9 bases between.

V gene TRBV5-4 combines with J gene TRBJ1-1; D gene uncertain. V was shortened by 6 bases and J by 2 bases, with 8 bases between the two germline ends. This CDR3 is built from 12 residues. Germline V gives CDR1 SGHNT, CDR2 YYREEE (reference sequence). The CDR3 protein is CASNAQNTEAFF. The CDR3 DNA sequence: TGTGCCAGCAATGCACAAAACACTGAAGCTTTCTTT.

Here the CDR3 reads CASSLYQGGNQPQHF. The CDR3 DNA sequence: TGTGCCAGCAGCTTATATCAGGGCGGCAATCAGCCCCAGCATTTT. The chain uses TRBV7-3 and TRBJ1-5, with a tentative D call TRBD1 (5 bases). Trimming cost V 2 bases and J 2 bases, with 10 bases left between them. The V gene's germline CDR1 is SGHTA and CDR2 FQGTGA. The CDR3 length is 15 residues.

The rearrangement links TRBV3-1 (or the pseudogene TRBV3-2) to TRBJ1-4; D gene ambiguous. Trimming removed 1 base at V and 0 bases at J, with 3 bases between. This CDR3 region has 14 residues. Germline loops: CDR1 LGHDT, CDR2 YNNKEL (reference sequence). Here the CDR3 reads CASSQGPTNEKLFF. The CDR3 DNA sequence: TGTGCCAGCAGCCAAGGGCCAACTAATGAAAAACTGTTTTTT.

This chain uses TRBV6-5 with TRBJ1-2; 9 nucleotides match TRBD1. The CDR3 runs 15 residues. Losses at the gene ends were 8 bases for V and 2 bases for J; bases not matched to a gene: 9. Germline V gene sequence: CDR1 MNHEY, CDR2 SVGAGI. The chain's CDR3 is CASSIGTGSNYGYTF. Here the CDR3 DNA reads TGTGCCAGCTCAATAGGGACAGGGTCAAACTATGGCTACACCTTC.

This clone turned up a few times. The chain employs TRBV19 and TRBJ2-2, with D possibly TRBD1 on 6 matching bases. The CDR3 runs to 14 residues. Trimming took off 5 bases at V and 1 base at J, with 8 bases between the two ends. The germline CDR1 and CDR2 sequences are LNHDA and SQIVND (reference sequence). CDR3 nucleotide sequence: TGTGCCAGTAGTCCGGGACAGAACACCGGGGAGCTGTTTTTT. This sequence encodes CASSPGQNTGELFF.